This TCR beta chain was sequenced for a study of blood T cell repertoires in COVID-19. In the study overall: Samples came from the United States, Italy and Spain, spanning acute and convalescent COVID-19. PBMCs, B-cell-depleted T cells, or T cells provided the cDNA or gDNA that made up the material.

This CDR3 is 16 amino acids long. J gave up 5 bases and V 2 bases, and 11 bases lay outside the gene matches. Germline CDR1 SEHNR, CDR2 FQNEAQ (reference sequence). The study recruited people aged about 18 to 95 years across roughly 25 US areas. In the authors' methods: From reference gene primer amplification, estimates of nucleated cell counts were derived. Generated by immunoSEQ multiplex PCR, the TCRdb table keeps only in-frame clones and is missing some. V, J and clone size reflect that table, while D and trimming were determined from the DNA. Among about 400,000 clones, over 75% were seen once, and the ten largest hold 2% to 2.5%.

The sequenced sample consisted of PBMCs or T cells enriched from blood (not recorded which). The clonotype originates from a woman aged 40 to 50 with acute COVID-19. This chain uses TRBV7-9 with TRBJ2-7, with 8 bases aligning to TRBD1. CDR3 in amino acids: CASSLQRTGRPDEQYF. The DNA for the CDR3 is TGTGCCAGCAGCTTACAAAGGACAGGGAGGCCCGACGAGCAGTACTTC. The full variable domain, in which reference TRBV7-9 and TRBJ2-7 provide the parts outside the CDR3, is DTGVSQNPRHKITKRGQNVTFRCDPISEHNRLYWYRQTLGQGPEFLTYFQNEAQLEKSRLLSDRFSAERPKGSFSTLEIQRTEQGDSAMYLCASSLQRTGRPDEQYFGPGTRLTVT.